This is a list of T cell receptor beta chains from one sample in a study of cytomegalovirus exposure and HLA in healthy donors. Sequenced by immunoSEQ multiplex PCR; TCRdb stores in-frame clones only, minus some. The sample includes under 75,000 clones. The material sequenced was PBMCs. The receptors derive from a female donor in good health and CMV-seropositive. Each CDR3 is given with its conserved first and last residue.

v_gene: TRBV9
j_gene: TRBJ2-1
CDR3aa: CASSMRQRDEQFF

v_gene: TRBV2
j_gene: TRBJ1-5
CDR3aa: CASSVLGGNQPQHF

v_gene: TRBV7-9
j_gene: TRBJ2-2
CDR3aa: CASSSPTGGYTGELFF

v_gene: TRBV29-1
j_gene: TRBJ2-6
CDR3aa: CSVGEGITGANVLTF

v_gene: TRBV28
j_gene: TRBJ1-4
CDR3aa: CASSLPQGVEEKLFF

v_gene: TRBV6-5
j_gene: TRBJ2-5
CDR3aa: CASSRLAGVQETQYF

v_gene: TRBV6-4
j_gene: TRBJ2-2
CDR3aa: CASRLLESAGELFF

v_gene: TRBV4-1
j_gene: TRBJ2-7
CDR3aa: CASSQANPGQGFYEQYF

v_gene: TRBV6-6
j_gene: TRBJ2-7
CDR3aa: CASAQDSYEQYF

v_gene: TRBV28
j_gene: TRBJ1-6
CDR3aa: CASSPRDRDNSPLHF

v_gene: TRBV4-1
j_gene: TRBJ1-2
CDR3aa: CASSQETGRGYTF

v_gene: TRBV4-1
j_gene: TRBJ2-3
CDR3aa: CASSQEERPSTDTQYF

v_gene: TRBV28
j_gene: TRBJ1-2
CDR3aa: CASRRGQGAYGYTF

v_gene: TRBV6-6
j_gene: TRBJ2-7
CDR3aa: CASHGASGHEQYF

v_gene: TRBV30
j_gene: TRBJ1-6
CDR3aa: CASTPRPGNSPLHF

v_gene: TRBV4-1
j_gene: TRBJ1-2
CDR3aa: CASSQVVTVYGHTF

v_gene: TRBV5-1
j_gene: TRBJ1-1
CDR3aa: CASSLDPGQLNTEAFF

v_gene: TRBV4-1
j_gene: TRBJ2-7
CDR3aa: CASSQPGTGNYEQYF

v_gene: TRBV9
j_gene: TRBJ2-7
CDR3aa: CASSVALAGGPDYEQYF

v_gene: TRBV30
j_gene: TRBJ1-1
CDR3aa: CAWNYYSSEAFF